This TCR beta chain was found in a study of T cell clonotyping in hematopoietic cell transplantation. Across the study: Pretransplant recipient samples were taken after cytoreduction.

Germline CDR1 is LNHDA and CDR2 is SQIVND (reference sequence). V shed 5 bases and J shed 0 bases, with 10 bases lying between them. This CDR3 region has 15 residues. Time point noted: recipient sample about 28 days before transplant, after cytoreduction. Notes on this clone: Its antigen is not identified.

Findings of the study overall: At the given depth, recipient repertoires were over 95% de novo clonotypes. No sorting was done, leaving CD4 and CD8 contributions mixed.

Profiling relied on immunoSEQ multiplex PCR, and the TCRdb table lists in-frame clones only, not all of them. The table shows about 20,000 clones, with more than 70% occurring only once. The TCR sequence derives from a man in his fifties with acute myeloid leukemia. Some clones in this sample may be carry-over from other donors' samples. The chain employs TRBV19 and TRBJ1-4; a weak D match, TRBD1 (5 bases). The sample consisted of peripheral blood mononuclear cells, taken before stem cell transplant. The CDR3 DNA reads as TGTGCCAGTAGTCGGGACGCCGCAACTAATGAAAAACTGTTTTTT. This sequence encodes CASSRDAATNEKLFF.